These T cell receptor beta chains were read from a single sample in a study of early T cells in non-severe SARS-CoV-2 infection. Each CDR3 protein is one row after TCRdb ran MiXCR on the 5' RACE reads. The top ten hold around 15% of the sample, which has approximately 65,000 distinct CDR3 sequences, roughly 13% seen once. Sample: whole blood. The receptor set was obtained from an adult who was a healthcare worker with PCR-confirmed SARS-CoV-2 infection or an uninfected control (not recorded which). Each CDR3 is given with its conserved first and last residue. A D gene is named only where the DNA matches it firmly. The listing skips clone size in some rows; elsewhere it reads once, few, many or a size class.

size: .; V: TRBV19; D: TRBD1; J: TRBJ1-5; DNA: TGTGCCAGCAACCCCCTGGGGGGACAGGGGAGCAATCAGCCCCAGCATTTT; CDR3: CASNPLGGQGSNQPQHF
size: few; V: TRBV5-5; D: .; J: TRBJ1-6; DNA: TGTGCCAGCAGCTCTACAGGGATCTCCTATAATTCACCCCTCCACTTT; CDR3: CASSSTGISYNSPLHF
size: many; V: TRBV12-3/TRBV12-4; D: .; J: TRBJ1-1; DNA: TGTGCCAGCAGTCGGACCATGAACACTGAAGCTTTCTTT; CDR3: CASSRTMNTEAFF
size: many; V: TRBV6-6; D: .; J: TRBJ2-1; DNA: TGTGCCAGCAGCTCCCAGGGCATCGCCGTCAATGAGCAGTTCTTC; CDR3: CASSSQGIAVNEQFF
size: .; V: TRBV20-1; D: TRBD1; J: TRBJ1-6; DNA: TGCAGTGCGAGGGGGGACAGGGTCTTTTCACCCCTCCACTTT; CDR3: CSARGDRVFSPLHF
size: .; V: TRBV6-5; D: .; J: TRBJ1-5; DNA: TGTGCCAGCAGTACGGCGGGTCAGGGGAATCAGCCCCAGCATTTT; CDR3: CASSTAGQGNQPQHF
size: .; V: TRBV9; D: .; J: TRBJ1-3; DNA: TGTGCCAGCAGCCTCACGGGTTTCAGCTCTGGAAACACCATATATTTT; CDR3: CASSLTGFSSGNTIYF
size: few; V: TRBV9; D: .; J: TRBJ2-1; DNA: TGTGCCAGCAGCGTAGCTACGGGCCCTATCTTAAATGAGCAGTTCTTC; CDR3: CASSVATGPILNEQFF
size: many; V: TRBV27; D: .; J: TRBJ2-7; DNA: TGTGCCACCACGGGACCCAGTTTCCCCTACGAGCAGTACTTC; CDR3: CATTGPSFPYEQYF
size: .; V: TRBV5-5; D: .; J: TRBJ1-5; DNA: TGTGCCAGCAGCGGGACACCGTTGGGCAATCAGCCCCAGCATTTT; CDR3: CASSGTPLGNQPQHF
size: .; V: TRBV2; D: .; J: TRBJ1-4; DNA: TGTGCCAGTCATGGGGCCCGTGGTGAAAAACTGTTTTTT; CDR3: CASHGARGEKLFF
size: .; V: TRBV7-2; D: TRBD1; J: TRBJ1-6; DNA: TGTGCCAGCAGCTCCCAGTGGGACAGCTATAATTCACCCCTCCACTTT; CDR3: CASSSQWDSYNSPLHF
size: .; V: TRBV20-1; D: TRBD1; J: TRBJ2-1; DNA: TGCAGTGCCCGAACCCGGGACAGCCCCAATGAGCAGTTCTTC; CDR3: CSARTRDSPNEQFF
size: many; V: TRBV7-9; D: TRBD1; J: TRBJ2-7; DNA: TGTGCCAGCAGCCATCCACCGGGACAGGAGACCCACGAGCAGTACTTC; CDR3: CASSHPPGQETHEQYF
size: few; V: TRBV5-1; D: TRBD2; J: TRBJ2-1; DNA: TGCGCCAGCAGCTTAACAGCGGGGGGACCCAATGAGCAGTTCTTC; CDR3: CASSLTAGGPNEQFF
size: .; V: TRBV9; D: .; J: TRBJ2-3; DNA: TGTGCCAGCAGCGTAGGTACGTCAATGGGTACGCAGTATTTT; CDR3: CASSVGTSMGTQYF
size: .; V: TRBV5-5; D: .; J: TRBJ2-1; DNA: TGTGCCAGCAGCCTGCTTCGGAACCATGAGCAGTTCTTC; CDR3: CASSLLRNHEQFF
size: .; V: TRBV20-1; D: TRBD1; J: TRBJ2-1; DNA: TGCAGTGCCGGGACAGCTAACTACAATGAGCAGTTCTTC; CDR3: CSAGTANYNEQFF
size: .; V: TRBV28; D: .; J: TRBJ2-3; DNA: TGTGCCAGCAGTCCCCCCGTACTTGTGAGAGATACGCAGTATTTT; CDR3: CASSPPVLVRDTQYF
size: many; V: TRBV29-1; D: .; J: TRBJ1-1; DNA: TGCAGCGTAGGGGGGGGCCACGTGAACACTGAAGCTTTCTTT; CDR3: CSVGGGHVNTEAFF
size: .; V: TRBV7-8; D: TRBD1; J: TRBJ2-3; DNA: TGTGCCAGCAGCTTAGAGGGGGCTAAGGATACGCAGTATTTT; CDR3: CASSLEGAKDTQYF
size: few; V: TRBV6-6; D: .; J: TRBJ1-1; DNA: TGTGCCAGCAGTTACTCGAGCCGACACCAGGCGAACACTGAAGCTTTCTTT; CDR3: CASSYSSRHQANTEAFF
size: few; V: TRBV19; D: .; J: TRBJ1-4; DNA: TGTGCCAGTAGTATAGGCCCCCCGAAGGGGGCAACTAATGAAAAACTGTTTTTT; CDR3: CASSIGPPKGATNEKLFF
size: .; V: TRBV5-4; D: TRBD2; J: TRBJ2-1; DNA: TGTGCCAGCCGGGGGGTGGCAAACTCCTACAATGAGCAGTTCTTC; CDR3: CASRGVANSYNEQFF
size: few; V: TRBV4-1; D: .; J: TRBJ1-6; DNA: TGCGCCAGCAGCCAAGTGGTTTCAGGGGCCTATAATTCACCCCTCCACTTT; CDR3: CASSQVVSGAYNSPLHF
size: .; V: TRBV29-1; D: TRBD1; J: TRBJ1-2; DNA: TGCAGCGTTGTTCAGGGGGCAAGTGGCTACACCTTC; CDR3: CSVVQGASGYTF
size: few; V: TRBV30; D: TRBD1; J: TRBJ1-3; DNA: TGTGCCTGGAGAACCGGGACAGGGGGAAACACCATATATTTT; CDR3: CAWRTGTGGNTIYF
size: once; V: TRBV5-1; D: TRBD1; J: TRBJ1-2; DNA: TGCGCCAGCAGCCCCCGGGACAGAGCTAACTATGGCTACACCTTC; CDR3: CASSPRDRANYGYTF
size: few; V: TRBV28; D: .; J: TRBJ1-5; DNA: TGTGCCAGCAGTTTGGGAGGATGGGGCAATCAGCCCCAGCATTTT; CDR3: CASSLGGWGNQPQHF
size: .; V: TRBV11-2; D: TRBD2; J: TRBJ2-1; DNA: TGTGCCAGCAGCTTTAGCGGGGGCAGTTTGCAGTTCTTC; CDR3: CASSFSGGSLQFF
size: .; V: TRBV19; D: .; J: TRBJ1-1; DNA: TGTGCCAGTAGTATTCGAGGGGAAACTGAAGCTTTCTTT; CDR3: CASSIRGETEAFF
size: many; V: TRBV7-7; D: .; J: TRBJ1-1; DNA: TGTGCCAGCAGCCTGACAGCGAACACTGAAGCTTTCTTT; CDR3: CASSLTANTEAFF
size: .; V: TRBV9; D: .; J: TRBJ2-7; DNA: TGTGCCAGCTCCAGGACTGCAGTGTCCTCCTACGAGCAGTACTTC; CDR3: CASSRTAVSSYEQYF
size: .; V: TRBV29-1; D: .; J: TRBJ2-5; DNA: TGCAGCGTTGTTATTCTAGGCCGAGAGACCCAGTACTTC; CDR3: CSVVILGRETQYF
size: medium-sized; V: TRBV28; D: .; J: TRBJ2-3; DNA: TGTGCCAGCAGCCCTCCCGTCCAGGGACCAGATACGCAGTATTTT; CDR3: CASSPPVQGPDTQYF
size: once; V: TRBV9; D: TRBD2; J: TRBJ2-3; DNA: TGTGCCAGCAGCGCTAGCGGAAGCACAGATACGCAGTATTTT; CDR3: CASSASGSTDTQYF
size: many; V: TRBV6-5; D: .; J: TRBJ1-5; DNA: TGTGCCAGCAGGGAGGGGGGGGCTTTAGATCAGCCCCAGCATTTT; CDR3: CASREGGALDQPQHF
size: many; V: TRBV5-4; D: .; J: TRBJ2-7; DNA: TGTGCCAGCAGCTTGGGGGGGGCTGTTGGCGAGCAGTACTTC; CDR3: CASSLGGAVGEQYF
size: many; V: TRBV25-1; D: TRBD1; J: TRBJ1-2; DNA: TGTGCCAGCAGTGATCGAACAGGGGGTATAGGCTACACCTTC; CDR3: CASSDRTGGIGYTF
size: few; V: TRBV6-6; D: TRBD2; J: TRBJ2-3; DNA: TGTGCCAGCAGTTACTACGGGACTAGCGCAGATACGCAGTATTTT; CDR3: CASSYYGTSADTQYF
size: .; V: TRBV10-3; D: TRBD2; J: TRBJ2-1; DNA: TGTGCCATCAGTCAACTAGCGGGGGAGTCTGAGCAGTTCTTC; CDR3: CAISQLAGESEQFF
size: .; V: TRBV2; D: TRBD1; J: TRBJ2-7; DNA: TGTGCCAGCATTATTGGACAGGGGAGCTACGAGCAGTACTTC; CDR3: CASIIGQGSYEQYF
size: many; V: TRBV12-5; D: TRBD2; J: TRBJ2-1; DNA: TGTGCTAGTGCCCGGGGAGGGGACTCCTACAATGAGCAGTTCTTC; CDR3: CASARGGDSYNEQFF
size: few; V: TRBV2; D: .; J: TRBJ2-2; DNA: TGTGCCAGCAGTGCGCGGGGGAACACCGGGGAGCTGTTTTTT; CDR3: CASSARGNTGELFF
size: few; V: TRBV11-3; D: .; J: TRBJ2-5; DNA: TGTGCCAGCAGCTGGATCCTAGGGCGAGAGACCCAGTACTTC; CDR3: CASSWILGRETQYF
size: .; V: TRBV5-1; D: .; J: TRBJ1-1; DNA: TGCGCCAGCAGCGAACAGACGGATAACACTGAAGCTTTCTTT; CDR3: CASSEQTDNTEAFF
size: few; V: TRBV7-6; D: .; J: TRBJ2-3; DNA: TGTGCCAGCAGATTAACTGGGTCGTATACGCAGTATTTT; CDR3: CASRLTGSYTQYF
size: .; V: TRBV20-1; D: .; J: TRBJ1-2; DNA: TGCAGTGCTAGAGGCAGGGCCGATGGCTACACCTTC; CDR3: CSARGRADGYTF
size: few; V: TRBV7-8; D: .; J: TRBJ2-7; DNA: TGTGCCAGCAGCTTAAGGACAGCCACCTACGAGCAGTACTTC; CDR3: CASSLRTATYEQYF
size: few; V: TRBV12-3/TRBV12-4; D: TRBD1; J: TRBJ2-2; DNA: TGTGCCAGCAGTAGACAGGGTTCGACCGGGGAGCTGTTTTTT; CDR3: CASSRQGSTGELFF
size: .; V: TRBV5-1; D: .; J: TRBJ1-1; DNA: TGCGCCAGCAGCTTGCAGCAGAACACTGAAGCTTTCTTT; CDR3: CASSLQQNTEAFF
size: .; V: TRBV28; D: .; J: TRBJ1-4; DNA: TGTGCCAGCACAAGAGGGTTTAATGAAAAACTGTTTTTT; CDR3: CASTRGFNEKLFF
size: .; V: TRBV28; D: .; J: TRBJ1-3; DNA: TGTGCCAGCAGTTTATTTTTCATGGCGAAGGGAAACACCATATATTTT; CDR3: CASSLFFMAKGNTIYF
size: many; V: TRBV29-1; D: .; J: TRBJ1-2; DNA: TGCAGCGTTGAAACAGGGTATGGCTACACCTTC; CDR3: CSVETGYGYTF